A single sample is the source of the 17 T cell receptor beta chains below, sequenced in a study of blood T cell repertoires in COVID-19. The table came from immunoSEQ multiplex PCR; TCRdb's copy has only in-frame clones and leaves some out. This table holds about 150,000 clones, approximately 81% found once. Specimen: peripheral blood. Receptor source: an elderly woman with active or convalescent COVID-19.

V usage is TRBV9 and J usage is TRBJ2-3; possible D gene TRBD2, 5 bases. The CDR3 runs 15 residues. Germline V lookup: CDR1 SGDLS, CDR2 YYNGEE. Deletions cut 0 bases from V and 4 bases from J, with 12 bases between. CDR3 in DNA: TGTGCCAGCAGCGTAGTCCTAGCAGGTTCAGATACGCAGTATTTT. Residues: CASSVVLAGSDTQYF.

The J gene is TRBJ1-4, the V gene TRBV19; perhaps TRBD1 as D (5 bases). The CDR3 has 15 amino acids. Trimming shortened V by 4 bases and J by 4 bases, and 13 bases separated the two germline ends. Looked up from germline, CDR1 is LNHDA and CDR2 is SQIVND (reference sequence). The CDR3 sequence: CASSNSGGDNEKLFF. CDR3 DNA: TGTGCCAGTAGTAACTCTGGGGGGGATAATGAAAAACTGTTTTTT.

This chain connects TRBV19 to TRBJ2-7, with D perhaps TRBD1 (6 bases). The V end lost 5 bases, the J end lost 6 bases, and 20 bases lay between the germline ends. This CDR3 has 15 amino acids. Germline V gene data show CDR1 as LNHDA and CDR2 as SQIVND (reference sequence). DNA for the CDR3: TGTGCCAGTAGTCGCCGGGACATATCTCCTGGCGAGCAGTACTTC. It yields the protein CASSRRDISPGEQYF.

The chain's CDR3 is CASSFDREDEQFF. CDR3 DNA: TGCGCCAGCAGTTTCGACCGGGAGGATGAGCAGTTCTTC. This chain connects TRBV10-1 to TRBJ2-1; TRBD2 matches 7 bases. V shed 5 bases, J shed 8 bases, and the junction held 6 bases outside the gene matches. The CDR3 extends over 13 amino acids. Looked up from germline, CDR1 is WNHNN and CDR2 is SYGVQD (reference sequence).

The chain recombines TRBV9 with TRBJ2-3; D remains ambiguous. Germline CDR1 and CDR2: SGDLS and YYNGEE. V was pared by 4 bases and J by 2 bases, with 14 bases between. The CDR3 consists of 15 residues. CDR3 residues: CASSPLRTYTDTQYF. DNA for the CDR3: TGTGCCAGCAGCCCTCTACGAACGTACACAGATACGCAGTATTTT. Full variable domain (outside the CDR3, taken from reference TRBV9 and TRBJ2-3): DSGVTQTPKHLITATGQRVTLRCSPRSGDLSVYWYQQSLDQGLQFLIQYYNGEERAKGNILERFSAQQFPDLHSELNLSSLELGDSALYFCASSPLRTYTDTQYFGPGTRLTVL.

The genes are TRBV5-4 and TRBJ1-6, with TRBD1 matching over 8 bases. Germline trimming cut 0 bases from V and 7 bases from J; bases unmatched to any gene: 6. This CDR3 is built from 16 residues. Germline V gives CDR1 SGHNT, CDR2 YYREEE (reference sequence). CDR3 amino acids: CASSLVPGGWNSPLHF. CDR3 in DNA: TGTGCCAGCAGCTTGGTGCCAGGGGGCTGGAATTCACCCCTCCACTTT.

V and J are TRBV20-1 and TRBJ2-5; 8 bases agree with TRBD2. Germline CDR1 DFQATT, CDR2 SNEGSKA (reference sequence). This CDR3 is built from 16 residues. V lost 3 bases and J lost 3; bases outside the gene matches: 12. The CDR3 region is CSASWLGRGEEETQYF. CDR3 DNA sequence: TGCAGTGCTAGTTGGCTCGGGAGGGGGGAAGAAGAGACCCAGTACTTC.

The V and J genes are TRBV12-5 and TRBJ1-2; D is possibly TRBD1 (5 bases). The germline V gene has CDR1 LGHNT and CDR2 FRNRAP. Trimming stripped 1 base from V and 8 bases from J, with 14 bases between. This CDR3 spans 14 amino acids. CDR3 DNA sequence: TGTGCTAGTGGTTTGGGGGGCAGGGTGCTCGGCTACACCTTC. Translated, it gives CASGLGGRVLGYTF.

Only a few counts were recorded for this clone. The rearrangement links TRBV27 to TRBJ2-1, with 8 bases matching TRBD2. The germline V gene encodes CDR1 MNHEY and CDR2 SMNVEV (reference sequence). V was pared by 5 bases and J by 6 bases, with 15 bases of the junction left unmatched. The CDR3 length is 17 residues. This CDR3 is CASSTLAGPKVGNEQFF. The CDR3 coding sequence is TGTGCCAGCAGTACTTTAGCGGGGCCCAAGGTTGGCAATGAGCAGTTCTTC.

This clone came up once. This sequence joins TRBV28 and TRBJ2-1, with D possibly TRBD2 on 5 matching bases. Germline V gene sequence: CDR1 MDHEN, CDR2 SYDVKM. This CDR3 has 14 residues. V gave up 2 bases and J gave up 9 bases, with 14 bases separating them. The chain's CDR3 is CASSLHSGLGEQFF. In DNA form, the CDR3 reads TGTGCCAGCAGTTTACACTCGGGGTTGGGTGAGCAGTTCTTC. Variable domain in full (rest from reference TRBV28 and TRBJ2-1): DVKVTQSSRYLVKRTGEKVFLECVQDMDHENMFWYRQDPGLGLRLIYFSYDVKMKEKGDIPEGYSVSREKKERFSLILESASTNQTSMYLCASSLHSGLGEQFFGPGTRLTVL.

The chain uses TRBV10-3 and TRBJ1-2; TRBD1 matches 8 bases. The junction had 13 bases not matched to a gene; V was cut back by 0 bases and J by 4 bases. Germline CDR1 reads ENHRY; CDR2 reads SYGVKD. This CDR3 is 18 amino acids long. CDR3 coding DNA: TGTGCCATCAGTGAGTCTGGTAGTCAGGGGGCGCGAGGCTATGGCTACACCTTC. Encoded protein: CAISESGSQGARGYGYTF.

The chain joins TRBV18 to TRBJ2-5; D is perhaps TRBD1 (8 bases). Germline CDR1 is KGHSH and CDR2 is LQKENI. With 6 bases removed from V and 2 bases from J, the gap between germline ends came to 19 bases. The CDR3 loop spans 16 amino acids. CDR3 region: CASSRLGQGGQETQYF. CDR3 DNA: TGTGCCAGCTCCCGCCTCGGACAGGGAGGGCAAGAGACCCAGTACTTC.

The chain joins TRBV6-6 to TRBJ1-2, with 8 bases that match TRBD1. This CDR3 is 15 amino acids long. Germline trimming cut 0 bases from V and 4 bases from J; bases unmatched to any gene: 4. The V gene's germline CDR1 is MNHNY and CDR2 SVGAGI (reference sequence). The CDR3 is CASSYSGQESYGYTF. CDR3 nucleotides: TGTGCCAGCAGTTACTCGGGACAGGAGTCCTATGGCTACACCTTC.

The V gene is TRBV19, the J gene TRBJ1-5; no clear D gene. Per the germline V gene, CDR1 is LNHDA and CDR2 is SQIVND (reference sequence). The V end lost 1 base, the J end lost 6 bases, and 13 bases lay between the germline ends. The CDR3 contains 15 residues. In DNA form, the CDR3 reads TGTGCCAGTAGTATAGTTGGGCAGGTAGGTCAGCCCCAGCATTTT. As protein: CASSIVGQVGQPQHF.

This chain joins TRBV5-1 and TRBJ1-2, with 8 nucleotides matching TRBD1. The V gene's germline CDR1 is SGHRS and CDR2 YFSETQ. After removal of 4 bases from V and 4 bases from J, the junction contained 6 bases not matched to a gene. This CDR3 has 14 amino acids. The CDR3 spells CASSPTGDSYGYTF. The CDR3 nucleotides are TGCGCCAGCAGCCCGACAGGGGACAGCTATGGCTACACCTTC.

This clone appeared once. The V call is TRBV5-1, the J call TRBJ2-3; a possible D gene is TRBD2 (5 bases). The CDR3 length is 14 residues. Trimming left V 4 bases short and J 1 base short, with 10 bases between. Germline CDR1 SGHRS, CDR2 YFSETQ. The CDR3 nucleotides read TGCGCCAGCAGCGTGCCCGGGGGCACAGATACGCAGTATTTT. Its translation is CASSVPGGTDTQYF.

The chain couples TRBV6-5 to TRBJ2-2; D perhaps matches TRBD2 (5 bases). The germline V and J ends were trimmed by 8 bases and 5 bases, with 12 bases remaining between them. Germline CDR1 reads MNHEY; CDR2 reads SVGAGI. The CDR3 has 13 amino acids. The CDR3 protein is CASRRLATGELFF. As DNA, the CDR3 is TGTGCCAGCCGACGGTTAGCGACCGGGGAGCTGTTTTTT.